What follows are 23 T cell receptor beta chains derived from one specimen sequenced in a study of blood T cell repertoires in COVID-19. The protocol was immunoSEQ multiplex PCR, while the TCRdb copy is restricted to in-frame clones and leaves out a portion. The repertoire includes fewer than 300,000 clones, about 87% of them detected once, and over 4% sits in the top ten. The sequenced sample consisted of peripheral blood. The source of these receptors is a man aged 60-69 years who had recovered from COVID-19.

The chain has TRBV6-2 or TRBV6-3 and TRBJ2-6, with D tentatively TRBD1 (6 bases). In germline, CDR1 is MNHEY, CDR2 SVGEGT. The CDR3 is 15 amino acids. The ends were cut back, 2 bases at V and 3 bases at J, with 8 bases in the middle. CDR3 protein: CASSYAGVGANVLTF. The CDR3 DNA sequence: TGTGCCAGCAGTTACGCAGGGGTTGGGGCCAACGTCCTGACTTTC.

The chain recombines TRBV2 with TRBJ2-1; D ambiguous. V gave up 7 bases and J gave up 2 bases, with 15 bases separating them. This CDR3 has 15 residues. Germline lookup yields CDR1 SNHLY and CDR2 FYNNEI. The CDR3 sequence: CASTKSVQTYNEQFF. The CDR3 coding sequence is TGTGCCAGCACCAAATCGGTACAGACCTACAATGAGCAGTTCTTC.

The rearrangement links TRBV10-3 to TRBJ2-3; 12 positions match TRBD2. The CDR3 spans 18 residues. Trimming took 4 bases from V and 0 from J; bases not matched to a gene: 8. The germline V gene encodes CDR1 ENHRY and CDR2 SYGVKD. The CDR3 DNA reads TGTGCCATCAGTGCGGGACTAGCGGGTACGAAAAGCACAGATACGCAGTATTTT. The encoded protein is CAISAGLAGTKSTDTQYF.

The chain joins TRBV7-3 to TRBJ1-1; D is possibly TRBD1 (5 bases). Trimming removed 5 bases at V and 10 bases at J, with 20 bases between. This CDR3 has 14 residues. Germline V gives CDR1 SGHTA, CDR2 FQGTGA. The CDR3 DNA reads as TGTGCCAGCAGCCCCGACCCCAGCGGGGGTGTAGCTTTCTTT. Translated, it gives CASSPDPSGGVAFF.

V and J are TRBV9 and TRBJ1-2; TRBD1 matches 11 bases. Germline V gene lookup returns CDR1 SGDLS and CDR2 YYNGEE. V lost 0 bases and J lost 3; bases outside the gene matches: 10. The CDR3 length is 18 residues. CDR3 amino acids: CASSVGRGQGVKDYGYTF. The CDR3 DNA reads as TGTGCCAGCAGCGTAGGACGGGGACAGGGGGTAAAGGACTATGGCTACACCTTC.

The CDR3 DNA is TGCAGCGTTAAGGGTGGACAGGGCGCCTACAATGAGCAGTTCTTC. Its protein is CSVKGGQGAYNEQFF. The J gene is TRBJ2-1, the V gene TRBV29-1, with 8 positions matching TRBD1. Unmatched junction bases numbered 8, after V lost 5 bases and J lost 2 bases. Germline CDR1 and CDR2: SQVTM and ANQGSEA. The CDR3 runs to 15 residues.

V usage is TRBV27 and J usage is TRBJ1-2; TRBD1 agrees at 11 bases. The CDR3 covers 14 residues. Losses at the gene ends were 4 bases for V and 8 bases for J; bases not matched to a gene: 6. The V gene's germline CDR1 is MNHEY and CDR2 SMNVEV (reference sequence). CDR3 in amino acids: CASSSGQGASGYTF. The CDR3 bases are TGTGCCAGCAGTTCTGGACAGGGGGCGAGCGGCTACACCTTC.

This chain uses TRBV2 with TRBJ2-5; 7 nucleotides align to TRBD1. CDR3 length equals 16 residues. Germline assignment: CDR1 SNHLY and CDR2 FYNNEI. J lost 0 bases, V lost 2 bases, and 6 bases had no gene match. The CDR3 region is CASSETGTAYQETQYF. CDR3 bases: TGTGCCAGCAGTGAAACCGGGACAGCGTACCAAGAGACCCAGTACTTC.

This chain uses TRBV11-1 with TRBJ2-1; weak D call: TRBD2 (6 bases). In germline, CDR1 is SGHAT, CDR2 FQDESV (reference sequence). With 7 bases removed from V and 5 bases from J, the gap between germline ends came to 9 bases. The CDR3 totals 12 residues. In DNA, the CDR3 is TGTGCCAGCACCCCGGGGGACAATGAGCAGTTCTTC. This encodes CASTPGDNEQFF.

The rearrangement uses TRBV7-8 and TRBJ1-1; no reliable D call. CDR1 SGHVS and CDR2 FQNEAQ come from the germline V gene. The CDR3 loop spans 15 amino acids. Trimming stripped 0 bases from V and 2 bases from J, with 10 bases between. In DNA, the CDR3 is TGTGCCAGCAGCTTAGCGGCCAGAAAAAACACTGAAGCTTTCTTT. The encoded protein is CASSLAARKNTEAFF.

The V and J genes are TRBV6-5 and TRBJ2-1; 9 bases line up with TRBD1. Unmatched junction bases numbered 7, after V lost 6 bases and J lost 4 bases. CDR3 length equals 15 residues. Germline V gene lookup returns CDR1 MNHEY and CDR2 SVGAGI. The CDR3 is CASSPDRGQYNEQFF. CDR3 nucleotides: TGTGCCAGCAGCCCGGACAGGGGCCAATACAATGAGCAGTTCTTC.

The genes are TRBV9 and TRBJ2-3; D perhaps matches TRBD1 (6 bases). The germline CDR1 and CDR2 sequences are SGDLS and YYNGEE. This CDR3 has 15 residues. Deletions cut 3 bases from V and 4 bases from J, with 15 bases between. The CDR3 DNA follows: TGTGCCAGCAGCGCGATACAGGGAAGCGCAGATACGCAGTATTTT. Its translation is CASSAIQGSADTQYF.

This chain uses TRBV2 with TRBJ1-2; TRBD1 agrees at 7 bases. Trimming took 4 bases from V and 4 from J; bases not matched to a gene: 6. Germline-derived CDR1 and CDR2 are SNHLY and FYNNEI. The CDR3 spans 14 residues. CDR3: CASSGQGGAYGYTF. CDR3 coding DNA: TGTGCCAGCAGTGGACAGGGAGGCGCCTATGGCTACACCTTC.

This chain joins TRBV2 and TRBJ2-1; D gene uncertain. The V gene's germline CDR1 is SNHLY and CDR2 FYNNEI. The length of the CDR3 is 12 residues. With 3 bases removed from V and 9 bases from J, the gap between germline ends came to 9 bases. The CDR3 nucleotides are TGTGCCAGCAGTGAGGTAGCCCCTGAGCAGTTCTTC. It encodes CASSEVAPEQFF.

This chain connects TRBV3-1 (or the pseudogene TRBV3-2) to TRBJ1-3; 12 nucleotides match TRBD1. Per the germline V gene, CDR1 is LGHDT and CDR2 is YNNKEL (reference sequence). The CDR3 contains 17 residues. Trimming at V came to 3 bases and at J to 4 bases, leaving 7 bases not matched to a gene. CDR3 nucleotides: TGTGCCAGCAGCCACCCCCGGGACAGGGGGCTCGGAAACACCATATATTTT. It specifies CASSHPRDRGLGNTIYF.

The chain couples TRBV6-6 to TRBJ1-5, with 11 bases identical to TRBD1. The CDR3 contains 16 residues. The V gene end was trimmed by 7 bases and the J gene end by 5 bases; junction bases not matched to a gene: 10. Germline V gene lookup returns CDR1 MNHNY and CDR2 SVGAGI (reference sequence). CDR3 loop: CASINRDRGFHQPQHF. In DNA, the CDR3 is TGTGCCAGCATTAACCGGGACAGGGGGTTTCATCAGCCCCAGCATTTT.

CDR3 amino acids: CASSLGPTGEIGEKLFF. DNA for the CDR3: TGTGCCAGCAGCTTGGGACCCACAGGGGAGATTGGGGAAAAACTGTTTTTT. The chain links TRBV5-6 to TRBJ1-4; 7 bases are a match to TRBD1. V gave up 0 bases and J gave up 8 bases; unmatched junction bases: 13. Per the germline V gene, CDR1 is SGHDT and CDR2 is YYEEEE. The length of the CDR3 is 17 residues. Complete variable domain (other parts from reference TRBV5-6 and TRBJ1-4): DAGVTQSPTHLIKTRGQQVTLRCSPKSGHDTVSWYQQALGQGPQFIFQYYEEEERQRGNFPDRFSGHQFPNYSSELNVNALLLGDSALYLCASSLGPTGEIGEKLFFGSGTQLSVL.

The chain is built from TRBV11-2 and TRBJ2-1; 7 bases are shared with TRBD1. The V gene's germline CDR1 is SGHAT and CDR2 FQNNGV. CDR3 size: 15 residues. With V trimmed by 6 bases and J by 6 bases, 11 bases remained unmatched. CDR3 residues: CASSSTQTGFNEQFF. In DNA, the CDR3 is TGTGCCAGCAGTTCAACCCAGACAGGGTTCAATGAGCAGTTCTTC.

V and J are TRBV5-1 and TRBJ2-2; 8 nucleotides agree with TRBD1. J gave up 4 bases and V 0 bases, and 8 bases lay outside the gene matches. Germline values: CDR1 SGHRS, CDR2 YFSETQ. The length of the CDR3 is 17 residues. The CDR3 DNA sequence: TGCGCCAGCAGCTTGGGGCAGGGGGCGCGAAGCACCGGGGAGCTGTTTTTT. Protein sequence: CASSLGQGARSTGELFF.

CDR3 residues: CASSPRVNTGELFF. DNA of the CDR3: TGTGCCAGCAGCCCCAGGGTTAACACCGGGGAGCTGTTTTTT. The V gene is TRBV5-6, the J gene TRBJ2-2, with a tentative D call TRBD1 (5 bases). This CDR3 is 14 amino acids long. The V end was cut by 4 bases, the J end by 2 bases, with 9 bases between. Germline CDR1 and CDR2: SGHDT and YYEEEE.

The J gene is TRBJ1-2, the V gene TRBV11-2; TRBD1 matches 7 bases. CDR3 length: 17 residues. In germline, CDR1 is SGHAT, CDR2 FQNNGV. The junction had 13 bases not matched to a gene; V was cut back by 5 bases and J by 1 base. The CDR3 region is CASSPQPGQLINYGYTF. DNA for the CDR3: TGTGCCAGCAGCCCGCAACCGGGACAGTTAATTAACTATGGCTACACCTTC.

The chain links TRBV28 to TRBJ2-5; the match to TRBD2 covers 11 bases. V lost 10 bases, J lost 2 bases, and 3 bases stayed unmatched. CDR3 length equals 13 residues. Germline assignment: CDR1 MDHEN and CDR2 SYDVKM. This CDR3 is CATVAGGQETQYF. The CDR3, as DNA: TGTGCCACCGTAGCGGGGGGGCAAGAGACCCAGTACTTC.

Here the CDR3 DNA reads TGTGCCAGCAGTTACAGACATGACGGGGGGTACGAGCAGTACTTC. Protein sequence: CASSYRHDGGYEQYF. The chain links TRBV6-2 or TRBV6-3 to TRBJ2-7; 7 nucleotides agree with TRBD2. The CDR3 sequence is 15 residues long. Trimming cost V 2 bases and J 4 bases; bases outside gene matches: 8. CDR1 MNHEY and CDR2 SVGEGT come from the germline V gene.